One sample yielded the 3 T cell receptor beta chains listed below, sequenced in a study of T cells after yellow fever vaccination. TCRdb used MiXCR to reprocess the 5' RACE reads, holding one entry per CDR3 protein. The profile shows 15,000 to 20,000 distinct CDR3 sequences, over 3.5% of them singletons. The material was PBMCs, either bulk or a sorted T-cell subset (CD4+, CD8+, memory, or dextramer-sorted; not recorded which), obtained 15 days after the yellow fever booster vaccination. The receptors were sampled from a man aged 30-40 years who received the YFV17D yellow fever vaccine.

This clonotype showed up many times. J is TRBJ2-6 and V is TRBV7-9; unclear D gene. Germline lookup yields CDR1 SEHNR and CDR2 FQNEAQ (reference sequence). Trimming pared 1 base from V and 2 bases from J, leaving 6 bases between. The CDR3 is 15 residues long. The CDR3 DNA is TGTGCCAGCAGCTTAGGTGTCCCTGGGGCCAACGTCCTGACTTTC. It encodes CASSLGVPGANVLTF.

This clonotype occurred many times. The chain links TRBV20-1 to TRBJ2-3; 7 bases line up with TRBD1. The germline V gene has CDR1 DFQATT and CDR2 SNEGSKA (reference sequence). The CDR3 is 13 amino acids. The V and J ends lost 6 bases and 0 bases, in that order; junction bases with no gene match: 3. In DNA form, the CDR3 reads TGCAGTGCCTGGGACAGTAGCACAGATACGCAGTATTTT. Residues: CSAWDSSTDTQYF.

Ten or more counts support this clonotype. The CDR3 sequence: CASSQDHQRELAETQYF. CDR3 DNA sequence: TGTGCCAGCAGCCAAGATCACCAGCGGGAGTTAGCGGAGACCCAGTACTTC. The chain carries TRBV3-1 and TRBJ2-5; TRBD2 aligns across 8 bases. V was clipped by 0 bases and J by 5 bases; unmatched bases: 11. CDR1 is LGHDT and CDR2 is YNNKEL in the germline V gene (reference sequence). The CDR3 has 17 residues.